This record covers a single TCR beta chain. In the original processing: From reference gene primer amplification, estimates of nucleated cell counts were derived. Clones were read by immunoSEQ multiplex PCR, and TCRdb kept only the in-frame ones, dropping some. For V, J and clone size, that table is used; D and trimming come from the DNA. The sample has 70,000 to 100,000 clones, roughly 90% seen once; the top ten hold approximately 2.9%. Germline V gene sequence: CDR1 LGHNT, CDR2 FRNRAP. The CDR3 runs to 17 residues. Unmatched junction bases numbered 9, after V lost 3 bases and J lost 7 bases. The entry originates in a study of blood T cell repertoires in COVID-19. Study summary: Samples came from the United States, Italy and Spain, spanning acute and convalescent COVID-19. PBMCs, B-cell-depleted T cells, or T cells were the source of the cDNA or gDNA that made up the material.

Sequencing was carried out using peripheral blood. The source is an elderly woman with acute or convalescent COVID-19. V and J are TRBV12-5 and TRBJ2-1; TRBD2 agrees at 13 bases. CDR3 DNA sequence: TGTGCTAGTGGTTTAGACCTCGGACTAGCGGGAGAGAATGAGCAGTTCTTC. Its protein is CASGLDLGLAGENEQFF.